This T cell receptor beta chain is drawn from a study of radiation and T cells in renal cell carcinoma. Profiled with immunoSEQ multiplex PCR; TCRdb holds only in-frame clones, not every one. This sample has some 97,000 clones, with roughly 88% found just once. The sample's time point: blood 4 weeks post-SBRT, at nephrectomy. Treatment noted: 15 Gy SBRT to primary tumor, nephrectomy 4 weeks later. Nephrectomy followed 15 Gy stereotactic body radiation by 4 weeks. The tumor was a clear cell renal cell carcinoma. This clone was observed a handful of times. As yet, its antigen is unknown. This CDR3 region has 17 residues. CDR1 SGHAT and CDR2 FQNNGV come from the germline V gene. V lost 1 base and J 9 bases, leaving 22 bases between the germline ends. Broader study findings: Baseline intratumoral clonotype presence is unknown without pretreatment biopsies. Top tumor clonotypes rose in blood 2 weeks post-radiation, then contracted.

This TCR was sampled from a man aged 55-75 years with renal cell carcinoma. The chain is built from TRBV11-2 and TRBJ2-1; D is perhaps TRBD2 (5 bases). Sequenced here: blood, sampled from a patient whose treatment included radiotherapy and nephrectomy. The CDR3 here is CASSLGLGGSRESEQFF. The CDR3 DNA follows: TGTGCCAGCAGCTTAGGGCTGGGTGGGAGCCGGGAAAGTGAGCAGTTCTTC.